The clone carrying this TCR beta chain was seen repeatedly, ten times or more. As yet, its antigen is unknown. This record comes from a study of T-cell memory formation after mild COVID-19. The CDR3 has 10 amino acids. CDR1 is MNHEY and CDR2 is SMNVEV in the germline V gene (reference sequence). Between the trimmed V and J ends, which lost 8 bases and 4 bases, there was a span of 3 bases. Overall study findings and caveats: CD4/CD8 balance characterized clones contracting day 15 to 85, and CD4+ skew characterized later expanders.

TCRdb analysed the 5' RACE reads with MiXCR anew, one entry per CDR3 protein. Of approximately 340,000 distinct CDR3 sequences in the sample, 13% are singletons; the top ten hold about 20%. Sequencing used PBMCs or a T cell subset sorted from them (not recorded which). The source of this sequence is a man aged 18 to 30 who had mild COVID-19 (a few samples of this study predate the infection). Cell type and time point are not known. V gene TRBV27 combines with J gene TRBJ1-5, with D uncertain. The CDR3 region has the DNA TGTGCCAGCGGAAATCAGCCCCAGCATTTT. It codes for CASGNQPQHF.